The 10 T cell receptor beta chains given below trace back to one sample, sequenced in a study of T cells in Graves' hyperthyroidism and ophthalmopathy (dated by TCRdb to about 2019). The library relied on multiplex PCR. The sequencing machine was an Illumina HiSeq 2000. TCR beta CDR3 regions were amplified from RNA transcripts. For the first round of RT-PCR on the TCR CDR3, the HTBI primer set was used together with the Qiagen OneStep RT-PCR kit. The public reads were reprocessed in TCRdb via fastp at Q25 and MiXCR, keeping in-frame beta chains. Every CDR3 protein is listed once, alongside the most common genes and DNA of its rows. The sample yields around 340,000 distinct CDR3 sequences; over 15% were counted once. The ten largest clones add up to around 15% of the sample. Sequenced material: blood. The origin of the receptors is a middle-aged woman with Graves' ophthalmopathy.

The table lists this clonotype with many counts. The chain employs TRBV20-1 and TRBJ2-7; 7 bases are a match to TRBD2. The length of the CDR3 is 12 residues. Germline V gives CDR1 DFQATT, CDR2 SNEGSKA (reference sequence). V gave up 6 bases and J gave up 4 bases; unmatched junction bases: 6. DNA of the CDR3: TGCAGTGCCAGGTGGGAGGGGTACGAGCAGTACTTC. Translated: CSARWEGYEQYF.

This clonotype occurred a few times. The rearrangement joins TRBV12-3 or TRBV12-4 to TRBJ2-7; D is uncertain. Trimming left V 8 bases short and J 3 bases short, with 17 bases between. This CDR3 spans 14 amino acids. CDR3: CASSLYWASYEQYF. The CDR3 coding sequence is TGTGCCAGCTCCCTCTATTGGGCTAGCTACGAGCAGTACTTC.

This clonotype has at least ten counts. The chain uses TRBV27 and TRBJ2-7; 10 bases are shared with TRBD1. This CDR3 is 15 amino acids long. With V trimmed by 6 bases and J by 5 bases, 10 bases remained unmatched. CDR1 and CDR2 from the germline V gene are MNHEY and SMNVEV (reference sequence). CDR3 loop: CASSGVTGGHHEQYF. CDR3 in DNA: TGTGCCAGCAGCGGCGTGACAGGGGGCCATCACGAGCAGTACTTC.

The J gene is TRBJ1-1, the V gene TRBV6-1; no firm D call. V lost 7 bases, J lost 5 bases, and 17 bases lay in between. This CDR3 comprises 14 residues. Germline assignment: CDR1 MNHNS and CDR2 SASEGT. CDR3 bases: TGTGCCAGCACGTCCGGGTCCACCCGAACTGAAGCTTTCTTT. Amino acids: CASTSGSTRTEAFF.

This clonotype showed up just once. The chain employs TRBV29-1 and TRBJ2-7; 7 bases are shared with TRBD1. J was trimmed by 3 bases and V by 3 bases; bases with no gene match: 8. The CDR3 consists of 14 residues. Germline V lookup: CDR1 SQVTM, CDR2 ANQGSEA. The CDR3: CSVEWDRGFYEQYF. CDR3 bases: TGCAGCGTTGAGTGGGACAGAGGCTTCTACGAGCAGTACTTC.

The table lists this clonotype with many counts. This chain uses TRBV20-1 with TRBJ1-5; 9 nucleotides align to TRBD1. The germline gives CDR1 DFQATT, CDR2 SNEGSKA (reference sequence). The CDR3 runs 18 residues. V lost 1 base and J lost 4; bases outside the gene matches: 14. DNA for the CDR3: TGCAGTGCTAGAGCCCCGGGACAGGGCGTAAGTGGGAATCAGCCCCAGCATTTT. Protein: CSARAPGQGVSGNQPQHF.

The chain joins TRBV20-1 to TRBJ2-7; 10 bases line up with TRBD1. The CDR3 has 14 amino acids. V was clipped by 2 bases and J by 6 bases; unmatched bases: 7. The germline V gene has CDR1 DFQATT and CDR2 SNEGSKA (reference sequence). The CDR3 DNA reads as TGCAGTGCTAGACCCGGGACAGGGGCTGTCGAGCAGTACTTC. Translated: CSARPGTGAVEQYF.

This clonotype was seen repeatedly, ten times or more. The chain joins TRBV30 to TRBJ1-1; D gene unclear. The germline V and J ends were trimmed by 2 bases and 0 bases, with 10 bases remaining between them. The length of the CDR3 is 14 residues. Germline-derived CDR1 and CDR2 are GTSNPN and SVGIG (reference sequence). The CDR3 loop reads CAWSRRNMNTEAFF. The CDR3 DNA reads TGTGCCTGGAGTCGACGGAACATGAACACTGAAGCTTTCTTT.

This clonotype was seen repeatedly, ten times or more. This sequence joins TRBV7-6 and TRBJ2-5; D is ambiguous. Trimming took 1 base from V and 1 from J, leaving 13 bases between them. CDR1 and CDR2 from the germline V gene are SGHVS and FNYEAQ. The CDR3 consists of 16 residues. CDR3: CASSLGIRSGQETQYF. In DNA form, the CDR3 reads TGTGCCAGCAGCTTAGGTATCAGGTCCGGCCAAGAGACCCAGTACTTC.

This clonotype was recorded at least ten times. The CDR3 reads CASSLRGTDWETQYF. CDR3 nucleotide sequence: TGTGCCAGCAGTTTACGCGGGACTGATTGGGAGACCCAGTACTTC. The chain uses TRBV12-3 or TRBV12-4 and TRBJ2-5; the D gene is possibly TRBD2 (6 bases). The CDR3 covers 15 residues. Deletions cut 2 bases from V and 5 bases from J, with 15 bases between.